Shown below are 9 T cell receptor beta chains from a single sample sequenced in a study of blood T cell repertoires in COVID-19. Data came from immunoSEQ multiplex PCR; TCRdb stores just in-frame clones and leaves some out. The data hold about 38,000 clones, with roughly 90% observed a single time. Sequencing used peripheral blood. Receptor source: a human donor in a cohort sampled during active COVID-19.

This chain uses TRBV11-2 with TRBJ2-1; TRBD2 matches at 8 bases. Losses at the gene ends were 5 bases for V and 7 bases for J; bases not matched to a gene: 10. This CDR3 has 15 amino acids. Germline V lookup: CDR1 SGHAT, CDR2 FQNNGV. The CDR3 reads CASSLSGLAGNEQFF. The CDR3 DNA follows: TGTGCCAGCAGCCTAAGCGGACTAGCCGGGAATGAGCAGTTCTTC. The full variable domain, with the rest looked up from reference TRBV11-2 and TRBJ2-1, is EAGVAQSPRYKIIEKRQSVAFWCNPISGHATLYWYQQILGQGPKLLIQFQNNGVVDDSQLPKDRFSAERLKGVDSTLKIQPAKLEDSAVYLCASSLSGLAGNEQFFGPGTRLTVL.

This clone was seen a handful of times. The genes are TRBV6-6 and TRBJ1-2; tentatively, D is TRBD1 (5 bases). Trimming removed 7 bases at V and 4 bases at J, with 10 bases between. Germline V gene lookup returns CDR1 MNHNY and CDR2 SVGAGI (reference sequence). The CDR3 runs to 12 residues. The chain's CDR3 is CASTRQSYGYTF. CDR3 DNA sequence: TGTGCCAGCACCAGACAGAGCTATGGCTACACCTTC.

The chain has TRBV21-1 and TRBJ2-3; no DNA check was done on the table's D call, TRBD1. TRBV21-1 is recorded as a pseudogene. This CDR3 is 17 amino acids long. In DNA form, the CDR3 reads TGTGCCAGCAGCATGTATGGGACAGGGCCTAACACAGATACGCAGTATTTT. Its translation is CASSMYGTGPNTDTQYF.

The J gene is TRBJ2-5, the V gene TRBV9; 7 bases align to TRBD2. The CDR3 has 14 amino acids. Trimming at V came to 3 bases and at J to 0 bases, leaving 2 bases not matched to a gene. Germline loops: CDR1 SGDLS, CDR2 YYNGEE. CDR3 sequence reads: CASSAGGYQETQYF. CDR3 in DNA: TGTGCCAGCAGCGCCGGGGGGTACCAAGAGACCCAGTACTTC.

The rearrangement uses TRBV5-4 and TRBJ2-2; 7 bases line up with TRBD1. Germline lookup yields CDR1 SGHNT and CDR2 YYREEE (reference sequence). This CDR3 has 16 residues. V lost 0 bases, J lost 2 bases, and 4 bases stayed unmatched. CDR3 coding DNA: TGTGCCAGCAGCTTGGGGGGGACAGTCAACACCGGGGAGCTGTTTTTT. Protein: CASSLGGTVNTGELFF.

The J gene is TRBJ2-2, the V gene TRBV7-2; maybe TRBD1 (6 bases). Between the trimmed V and J ends, which lost 0 bases and 4 bases, there was a span of 9 bases. Germline V gene lookup returns CDR1 SGHTA and CDR2 FQGNSA. The CDR3 runs 15 residues. CDR3: CASSLALGGTGELFF. DNA of the CDR3: TGTGCCAGCAGCTTAGCATTAGGGGGCACCGGGGAGCTGTTTTTT.

This chain uses TRBV30 with TRBJ1-3; no firm D call. The CDR3 contains 13 residues. Trimming cost V 4 bases and J 7 bases, with 14 bases left between them. Germline CDR1 is GTSNPN and CDR2 is SVGIG (reference sequence). The CDR3 protein is CAWNYWEANTIYF. CDR3 DNA: TGTGCCTGGAACTATTGGGAGGCCAACACCATATATTTT.

J is TRBJ2-1 and V is TRBV30; the D gene is possibly TRBD2 (6 bases). The CDR3 is made up of 13 amino acids. CDR1 is GTSNPN, CDR2 SVGIG, per germline (reference sequence). V dropped 3 bases and J dropped 8 bases, with 14 bases sitting between them. The DNA of the CDR3 is TGTGCCTGGAGGTTGTGGGGGGTACATGAGCAGTTCTTC. Its translation is CAWRLWGVHEQFF.

The gene calls are TRBV7-8 and TRBJ2-5; 10 bases map to TRBD2. The junction had 1 base not matched to a gene; V was cut back by 4 bases and J by 2 bases. The germline CDR1 and CDR2 sequences are SGHVS and FQNEAQ. The CDR3 has 14 residues. This chain's CDR3 is CASSSLAGQETQYF. The CDR3 region has the DNA TGTGCCAGCAGCTCACTAGCGGGACAAGAGACCCAGTACTTC. Based on the CDR3 plus reference TRBV7-8 and TRBJ2-5, the full variable domain is GAGVSQSPRYKVAKRGQDVALRCDPISGHVSLFWYQQALGQGPEFLTYFQNEAQLDKSGLPSDRFFAERPEGSVSTLKIQRTQQEDSAVYLCASSSLAGQETQYFGPGTRLLVL.